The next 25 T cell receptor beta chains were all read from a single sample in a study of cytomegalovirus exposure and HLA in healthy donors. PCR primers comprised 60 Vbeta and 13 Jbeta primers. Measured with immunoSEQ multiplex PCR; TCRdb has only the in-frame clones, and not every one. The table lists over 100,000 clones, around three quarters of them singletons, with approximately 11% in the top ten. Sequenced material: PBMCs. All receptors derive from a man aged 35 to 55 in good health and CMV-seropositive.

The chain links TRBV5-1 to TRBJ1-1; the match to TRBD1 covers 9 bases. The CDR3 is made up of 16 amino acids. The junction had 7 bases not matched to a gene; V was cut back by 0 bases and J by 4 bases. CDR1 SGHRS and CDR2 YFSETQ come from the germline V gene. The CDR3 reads CASSLGPGQGSTEAFF. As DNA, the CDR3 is TGCGCCAGCAGCTTGGGTCCGGGACAGGGCTCCACTGAAGCTTTCTTT.

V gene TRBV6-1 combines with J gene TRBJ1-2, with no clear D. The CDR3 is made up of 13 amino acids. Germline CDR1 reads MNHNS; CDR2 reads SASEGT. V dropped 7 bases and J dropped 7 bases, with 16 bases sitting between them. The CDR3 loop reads CASTTTPAGGYTF. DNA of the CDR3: TGTGCCAGCACCACCACCCCGGCGGGTGGCTACACCTTC.

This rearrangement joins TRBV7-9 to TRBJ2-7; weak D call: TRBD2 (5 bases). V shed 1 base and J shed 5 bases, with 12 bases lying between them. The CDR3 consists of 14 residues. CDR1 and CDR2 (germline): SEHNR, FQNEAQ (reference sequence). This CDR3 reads CASSLGTGFNEQYF. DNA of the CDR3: TGTGCCAGCAGCTTAGGTACGGGGTTCAACGAGCAGTACTTC.

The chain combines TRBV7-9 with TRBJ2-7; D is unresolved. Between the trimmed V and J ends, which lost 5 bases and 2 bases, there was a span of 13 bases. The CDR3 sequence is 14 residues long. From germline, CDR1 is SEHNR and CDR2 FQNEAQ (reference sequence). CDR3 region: CASSHTQEAYEQYF. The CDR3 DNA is TGTGCCAGCAGCCACACTCAGGAAGCCTACGAGCAGTACTTC.

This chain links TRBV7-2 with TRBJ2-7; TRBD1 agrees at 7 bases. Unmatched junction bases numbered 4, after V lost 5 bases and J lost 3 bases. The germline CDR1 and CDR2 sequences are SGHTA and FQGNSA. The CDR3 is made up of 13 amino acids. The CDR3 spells CASSPGTDYEQYF. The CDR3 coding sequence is TGTGCCAGCAGCCCAGGGACAGACTACGAGCAGTACTTC.

The CDR3 loop reads CASSIRQGAVAKNIQYF. The CDR3 nucleotides read TGTGCCAGCAGCATTCGACAGGGGGCTGTGGCCAAAAACATTCAGTACTTC. The J gene is TRBJ2-4, the V gene TRBV7-9; TRBD1 agrees at 10 bases. V gave up 5 bases and J gave up 1 base; unmatched junction bases: 8. The CDR3 spans 17 residues. From germline, CDR1 is SEHNR and CDR2 FQNEAQ (reference sequence).

For the CDR3, the DNA is TGTGCCAGCAGCTTATTGGGCCACACTGAAGCTTTCTTT. This encodes CASSLLGHTEAFF. The chain couples TRBV7-2 to TRBJ1-1; no clear D gene. This CDR3 contains 13 residues. Germline V lookup: CDR1 SGHTA, CDR2 FQGNSA. Trimming took off 2 bases at V and 3 bases at J, with 7 bases between the two ends.

The CDR3, as DNA: TGTGCCAGCAGCGTAGTCCCCTCCGCCTACAATGAGCAGTTCTTC. Protein product: CASSVVPSAYNEQFF. The chain employs TRBV9 and TRBJ2-1; D is unresolved. Germline assignment: CDR1 SGDLS and CDR2 YYNGEE. V shed 0 bases and J shed 2 bases, with 9 bases lying between them. The CDR3 has 15 residues. Drawing the rest from reference TRBV9 and TRBJ2-1, the complete variable domain is DSGVTQTPKHLITATGQRVTLRCSPRSGDLSVYWYQQSLDQGLQFLIQYYNGEERAKGNILERFSAQQFPDLHSELNLSSLELGDSALYFCASSVVPSAYNEQFFGPGTRLTVL.

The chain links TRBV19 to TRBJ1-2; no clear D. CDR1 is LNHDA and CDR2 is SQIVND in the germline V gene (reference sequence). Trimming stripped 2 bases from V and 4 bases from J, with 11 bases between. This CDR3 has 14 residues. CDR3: CASSIYEGVYGYTF. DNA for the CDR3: TGTGCCAGTAGTATATATGAGGGAGTCTATGGCTACACCTTC.

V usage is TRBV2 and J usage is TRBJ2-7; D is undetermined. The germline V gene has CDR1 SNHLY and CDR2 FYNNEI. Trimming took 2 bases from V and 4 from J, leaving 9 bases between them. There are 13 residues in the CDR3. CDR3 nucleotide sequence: TGTGCCAGCAGTGAACCCCACAGTTACGAGCAGTACTTC. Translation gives CASSEPHSYEQYF.

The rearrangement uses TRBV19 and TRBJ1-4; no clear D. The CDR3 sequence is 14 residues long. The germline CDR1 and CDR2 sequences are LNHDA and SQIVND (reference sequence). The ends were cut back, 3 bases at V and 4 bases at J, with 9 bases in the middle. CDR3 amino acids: CASSMVRDNEKLFF. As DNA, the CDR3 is TGTGCCAGTAGTATGGTACGGGATAATGAAAAACTGTTTTTT.

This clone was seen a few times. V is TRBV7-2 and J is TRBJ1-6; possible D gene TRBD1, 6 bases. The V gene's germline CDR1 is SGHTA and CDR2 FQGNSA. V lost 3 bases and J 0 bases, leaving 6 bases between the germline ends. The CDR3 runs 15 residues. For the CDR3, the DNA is TGTGCCAGCAGCTTGGACAGCTCCTATAATTCACCCCTCCACTTT. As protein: CASSLDSSYNSPLHF.

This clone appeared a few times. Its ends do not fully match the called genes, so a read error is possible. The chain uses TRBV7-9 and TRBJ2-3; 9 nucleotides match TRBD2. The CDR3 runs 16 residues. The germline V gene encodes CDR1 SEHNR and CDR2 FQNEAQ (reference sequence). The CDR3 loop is CSSSLAGALRTDTQYF. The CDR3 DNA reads TGTTCCAGCAGCTTAGCGGGGGCTTTGAGAACAGATACGCAGTATTTT.

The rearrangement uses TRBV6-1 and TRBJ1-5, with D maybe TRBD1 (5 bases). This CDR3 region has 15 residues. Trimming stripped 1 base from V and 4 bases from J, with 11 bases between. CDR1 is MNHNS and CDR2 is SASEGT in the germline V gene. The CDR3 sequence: CASSEGGTGNQPQHF. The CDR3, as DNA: TGTGCCAGCAGTGAAGGCGGGACGGGTAATCAGCCCCAGCATTTT.

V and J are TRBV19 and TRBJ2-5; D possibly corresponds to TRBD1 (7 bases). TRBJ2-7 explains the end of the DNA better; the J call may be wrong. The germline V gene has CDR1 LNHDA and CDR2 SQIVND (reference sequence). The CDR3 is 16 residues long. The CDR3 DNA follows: TGTGCCAGTAGTATACCCTCTGGAGGGGGCGGTTACGAGCAGTACTTC. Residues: CASSIPSGGGGYEQYF.

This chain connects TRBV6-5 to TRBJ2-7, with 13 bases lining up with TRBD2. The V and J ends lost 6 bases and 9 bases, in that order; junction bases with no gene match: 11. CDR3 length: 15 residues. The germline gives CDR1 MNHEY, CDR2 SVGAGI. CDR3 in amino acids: CASRTEGTSGVRQYF. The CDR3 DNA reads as TGTGCCAGCAGAACAGAGGGGACTAGCGGGGTTCGGCAGTACTTC.

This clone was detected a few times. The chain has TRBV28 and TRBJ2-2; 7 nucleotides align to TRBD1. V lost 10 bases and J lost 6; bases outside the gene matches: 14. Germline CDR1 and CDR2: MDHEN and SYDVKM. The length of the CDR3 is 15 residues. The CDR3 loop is CATPSTGTVSGELFF. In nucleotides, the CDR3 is TGTGCCACTCCGAGTACCGGGACAGTCTCCGGGGAGCTGTTTTTT.

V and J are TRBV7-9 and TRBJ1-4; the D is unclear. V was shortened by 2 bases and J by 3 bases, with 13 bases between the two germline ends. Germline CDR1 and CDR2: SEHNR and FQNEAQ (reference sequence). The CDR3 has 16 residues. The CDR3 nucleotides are TGTGCCAGCAGCTTAACGGACTCCGGGGCTAATGAAAAACTGTTTTTT. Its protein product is CASSLTDSGANEKLFF.

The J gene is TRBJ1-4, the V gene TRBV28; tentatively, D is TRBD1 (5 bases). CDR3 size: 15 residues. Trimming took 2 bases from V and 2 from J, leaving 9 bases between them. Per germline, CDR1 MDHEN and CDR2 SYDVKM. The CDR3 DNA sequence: TGTGCCAGCAGTTTAGATAGGGGCACTAATGAAAAACTGTTTTTT. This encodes CASSLDRGTNEKLFF. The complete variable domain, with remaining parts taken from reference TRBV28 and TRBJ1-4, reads DVKVTQSSRYLVKRTGEKVFLECVQDMDHENMFWYRQDPGLGLRLIYFSYDVKMKEKGDIPEGYSVSREKKERFSLILESASTNQTSMYLCASSLDRGTNEKLFFGSGTQLSVL.

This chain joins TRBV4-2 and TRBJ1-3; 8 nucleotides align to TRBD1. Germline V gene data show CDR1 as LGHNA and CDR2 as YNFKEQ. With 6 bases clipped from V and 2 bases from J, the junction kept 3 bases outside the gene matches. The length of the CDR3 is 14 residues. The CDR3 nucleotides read TGTGCCAGCAGGTCAGGGGGCCCTGGAAACACCATATATTTT. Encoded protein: CASRSGGPGNTIYF.

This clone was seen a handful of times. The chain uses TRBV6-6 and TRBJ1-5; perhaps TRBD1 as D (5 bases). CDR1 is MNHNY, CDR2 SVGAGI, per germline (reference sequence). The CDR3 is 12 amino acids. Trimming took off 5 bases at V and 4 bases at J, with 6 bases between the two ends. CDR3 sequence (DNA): TGTGCCAGCAGTGGGACTAATCAGCCCCAGCATTTT. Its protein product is CASSGTNQPQHF.

Written as DNA, the CDR3 is TGCGCCAGCAGCTTGGAAGGGGGCAGATACGAGCAGTACTTC. This sequence encodes CASSLEGGRYEQYF. The chain employs TRBV5-1 and TRBJ2-7; 7 bases map to TRBD1. The CDR3 runs to 14 residues. Per germline, CDR1 SGHRS and CDR2 YFSETQ. The V gene end was trimmed by 0 bases and the J gene end by 4 bases; junction bases not matched to a gene: 4.

The CDR3 bases are TGCGCCAGCAGCTTGGCAGGGGAGGGTGGCTACACCTTC. This translates into CASSLAGEGGYTF. The chain couples TRBV5-1 to TRBJ1-2; the D gene is possibly TRBD1 (6 bases). Germline CDR1 is SGHRS and CDR2 is YFSETQ. The V end was cut by 0 bases, the J end by 7 bases, with 10 bases between. This CDR3 comprises 13 residues.

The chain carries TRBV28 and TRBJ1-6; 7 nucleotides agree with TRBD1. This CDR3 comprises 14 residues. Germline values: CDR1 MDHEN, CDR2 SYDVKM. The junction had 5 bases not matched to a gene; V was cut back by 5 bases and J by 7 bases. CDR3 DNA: TGTGCCAGCAGTGAGACAGGGACGAATTCACCCCTCCACTTT. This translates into CASSETGTNSPLHF.

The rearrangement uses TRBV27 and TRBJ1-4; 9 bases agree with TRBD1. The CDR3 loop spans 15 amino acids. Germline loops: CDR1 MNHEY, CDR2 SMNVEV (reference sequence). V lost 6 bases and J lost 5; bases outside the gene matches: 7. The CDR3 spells CASRTPGTGNEKLFF. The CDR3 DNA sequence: TGTGCCAGCAGAACTCCCGGGACAGGGAATGAAAAACTGTTTTTT.